Below are 4 T cell receptor beta chains sequenced from a single sample in a study of T cell changes during pregnancy in multiple sclerosis. Assay: immunoSEQ multiplex PCR; the TCRdb copy retains only in-frame clones and omits some. Of about 67,000 clones listed, 91% are singletons. The starting material was peripheral blood, obtained in the second trimester of pregnancy. The source is a female donor with multiple sclerosis, enrolled in a pregnancy study.

V is TRBV2 and J is TRBJ1-1, with a weak D call TRBD1 (5 bases). V shed 4 bases and J shed 2 bases, with 11 bases lying between them. The CDR3 spans 14 residues. The germline CDR1 and CDR2 sequences are SNHLY and FYNNEI. The CDR3 here is CASSVGPANTEAFF. DNA of the CDR3: TGTGCCAGCAGTGTGGGGCCGGCAAACACTGAAGCTTTCTTT.

V gene TRBV5-4 combines with J gene TRBJ2-3; D possibly corresponds to TRBD1 (7 bases). Trimming left V 3 bases short and J 2 bases short, with 16 bases between. CDR1 SGHNT and CDR2 YYREEE come from the germline V gene (reference sequence). The CDR3 sequence is 16 residues long. CDR3 nucleotide sequence: TGTGCCAGCAGCTCCTACCGACAGGGACTCACAGATACGCAGTATTTT. Encoded protein: CASSSYRQGLTDTQYF.

V is TRBV29-1 and J is TRBJ2-2; a weak D match, TRBD2 (5 bases). The CDR3 length is 16 residues. Between the trimmed V and J ends, which lost 5 bases and 4 bases, there was a span of 20 bases. CDR1 is SQVTM, CDR2 ANQGSEA, per germline. The DNA of the CDR3 is TGCAGCGTTATTTTTCGGGATCCTCTCTCCACCGGGGAGCTGTTTTTT. Translation: CSVIFRDPLSTGELFF.

The rearrangement links TRBV2 to TRBJ1-4; TRBD1 aligns across 8 bases. CDR3 length: 15 residues. The J segment lost 3 bases and the V segment lost 5 bases, leaving 5 bases of the junction unmatched. CDR1 and CDR2 (germline): SNHLY, FYNNEI. This chain's CDR3 is CASSQQGDANEKLFF. The CDR3 nucleotides are TGTGCCAGCAGTCAACAGGGGGATGCTAATGAAAAACTGTTTTTT.